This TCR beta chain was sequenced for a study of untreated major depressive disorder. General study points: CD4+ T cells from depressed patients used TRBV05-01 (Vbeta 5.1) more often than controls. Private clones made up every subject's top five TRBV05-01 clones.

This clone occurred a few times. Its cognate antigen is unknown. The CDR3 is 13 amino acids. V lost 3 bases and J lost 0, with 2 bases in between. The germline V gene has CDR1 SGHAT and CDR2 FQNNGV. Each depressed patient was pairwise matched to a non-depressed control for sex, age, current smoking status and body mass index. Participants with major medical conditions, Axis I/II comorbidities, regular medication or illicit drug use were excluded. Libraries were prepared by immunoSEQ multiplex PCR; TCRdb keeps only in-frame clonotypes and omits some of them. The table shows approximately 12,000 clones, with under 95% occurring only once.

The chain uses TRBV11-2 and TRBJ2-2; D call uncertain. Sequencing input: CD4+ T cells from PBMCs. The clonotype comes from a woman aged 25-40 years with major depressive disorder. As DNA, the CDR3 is TGTGCCAGCAGCTTTACGAACACCGGGGAGCTGTTTTTT. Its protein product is CASSFTNTGELFF.